This paragraph covers one T cell receptor (beta chain) sequence. The germline gives CDR1 SEHNR, CDR2 FQNEAQ (reference sequence). The CDR3 length is 15 residues. V was clipped by 5 bases and J by 3 bases; unmatched bases: 10. The sample originates from a study of control samples from healthy donors and cancer patients. The data were produced by immunoSEQ multiplex PCR, yet TCRdb's version contains in-frame clones alone and is incomplete. The sample carries approximately 83,000 clones, 93% recorded once. The TCR was taken from a woman under 40 in good health. V usage is TRBV7-9 and J usage is TRBJ2-7; 7 nucleotides align to TRBD2. Sequenced material: blood. This chain's CDR3 is CASSLEGGSLYEQYF. Here the CDR3 DNA reads TGTGCCAGCAGCCTGGAGGGAGGGAGTCTCTACGAGCAGTACTTC.